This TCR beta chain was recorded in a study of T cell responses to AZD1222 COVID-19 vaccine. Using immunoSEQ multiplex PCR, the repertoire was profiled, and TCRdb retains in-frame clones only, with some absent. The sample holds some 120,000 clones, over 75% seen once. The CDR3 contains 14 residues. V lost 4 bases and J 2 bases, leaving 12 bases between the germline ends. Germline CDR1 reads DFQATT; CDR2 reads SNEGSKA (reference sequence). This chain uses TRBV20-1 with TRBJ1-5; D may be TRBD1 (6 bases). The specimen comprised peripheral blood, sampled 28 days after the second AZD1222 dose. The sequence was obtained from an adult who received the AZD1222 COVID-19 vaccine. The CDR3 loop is CSAIEGGGNQPQHF. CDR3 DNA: TGCAGTGCTATTGAGGGGGGTGGCAATCAGCCCCAGCATTTT.